Following are 18 T cell receptor beta chains from one sample sequenced in a study of shared clonotypes between healthy human individuals. Clones were sequenced by immunoSEQ multiplex PCR, and TCRdb holds only the in-frame ones, with some missing. The profile shows a few million clones, just over 90% of them singletons. Specimen: naive CD4+ T cells sorted from blood. As for subset: CD45RA+ positively selected. Receptor source: a man aged 18 to 35 in good health.

This clone was counted a single time. The CDR3 spells CASSPEGPGKGSNQPQHF. The CDR3 coding sequence is TGTGCCAGCTCACCAGAGGGGCCCGGGAAAGGTAGCAATCAGCCCCAGCATTTT. The chain links TRBV18 to TRBJ1-5; the D gene is possibly TRBD1 (5 bases). Deletions cut 2 bases from V and 0 bases from J, with 17 bases between. The length of the CDR3 is 18 residues. Germline V CDR1 and CDR2: KGHSH, LQKENI.

The chain employs TRBV2 and TRBJ2-6; D call uncertain. The CDR3 is 15 residues long. V was cut by 2 bases and J by 1 base, with 6 bases left in between. Germline V gene sequence: CDR1 SNHLY, CDR2 FYNNEI. CDR3 loop: CASSEHGSGANVLTF. The CDR3 DNA sequence: TGTGCCAGCAGTGAACACGGTTCTGGGGCCAACGTCCTGACTTTC.

This clone was counted once. J is TRBJ1-6 and V is TRBV2; D is undetermined. CDR3 length equals 16 residues. V was cut by 3 bases and J by 7 bases, with 16 bases left in between. Germline V gives CDR1 SNHLY, CDR2 FYNNEI. The CDR3 sequence is CASSDQAGSANSPLHF. CDR3 sequence (DNA): TGTGCCAGCAGTGATCAGGCGGGTTCGGCCAATTCACCCCTCCACTTT.

The chain joins TRBV28 to TRBJ2-7; 9 bases match TRBD1. Trimming at V came to 2 bases and at J to 1 base, leaving 3 bases not matched to a gene. The CDR3 extends over 15 amino acids. From germline, CDR1 is MDHEN and CDR2 SYDVKM. In DNA form, the CDR3 reads TGTGCCAGCAGTTTAGTAGGACAGGGGTCCTACGAGCAGTACTTC. This translates into CASSLVGQGSYEQYF.

This chain joins TRBV28 and TRBJ1-2; the D is unclear. V was clipped by 6 bases and J by 2 bases, with 13 bases between them. The germline V gene encodes CDR1 MDHEN and CDR2 SYDVKM. CDR3 length: 14 amino acids. Here the CDR3 reads CASSYSGINYGYTF. CDR3 nucleotide sequence: TGTGCCAGCAGCTACTCCGGGATCAACTATGGCTACACCTTC.

The chain employs TRBV5-5 and TRBJ1-1, with 7 bases matching TRBD1. The CDR3 extends over 15 amino acids. The germline V gene has CDR1 SGHKS and CDR2 YYEKEE (reference sequence). With 4 bases clipped from V and 1 base from J, the junction kept 7 bases outside the gene matches. Written as DNA, the CDR3 is TGTGCCAGCAGCCTCGACAGGGTAAAGAACACTGAAGCTTTCTTT. It is translated as CASSLDRVKNTEAFF.

This chain uses TRBV18 with TRBJ2-5; the match to TRBD2 covers 7 bases. The ends lost 5 bases at V and 5 bases at J; junction bases unmatched: 5. Germline V gene data show CDR1 as KGHSH and CDR2 as LQKENI. The CDR3 is 13 amino acids. The CDR3 DNA is TGTGCCAGCTCAGGACTAGTTTCGGAGACCCAGTACTTC. Amino acids: CASSGLVSETQYF.

On this clone: The junction does not match germline at one end; this may be a read error. The V and J genes are TRBV7-7 and TRBJ2-5; D is unclear. The CDR3 length is 15 residues. Germline lookup yields CDR1 SSHAT and CDR2 FNYEAQ (reference sequence). The CDR3: CASSLGSGVQETQYF. Written as DNA, the CDR3 is TGTGCTAGCAGCTTAGGGTCGGGCGTACAAGAGACCCAGTACTTC.

The chain joins TRBV11-2 to TRBJ1-3; D unresolved. The germline V and J ends were trimmed by 1 base and 0 bases, with 7 bases remaining between them. The CDR3 has 15 residues. The germline gives CDR1 SGHAT, CDR2 FQNNGV. The CDR3 DNA reads as TGTGCCAGCAGCTTAGGCATCGCCTCTGGAAACACCATATATTTT. Amino acids: CASSLGIASGNTIYF. The variable domain in full, completed from reference TRBV11-2 and TRBJ1-3, reads EAGVAQSPRYKIIEKRQSVAFWCNPISGHATLYWYQQILGQGPKLLIQFQNNGVVDDSQLPKDRFSAERLKGVDSTLKIQPAKLEDSAVYLCASSLGIASGNTIYFGEGSWLTVV.

This clone was seen once. The chain employs TRBV5-6 and TRBJ2-7; maybe TRBD2 (6 bases). Trimming shortened V by 1 base and J by 7 bases, and 18 bases separated the two germline ends. Germline CDR1 reads SGHDT; CDR2 reads YYEEEE. This CDR3 is 15 amino acids long. CDR3 amino acids: CASSLLLAVLREQYF. The DNA for the CDR3 is TGTGCCAGCAGCTTGTTGTTAGCGGTTCTTCGGGAGCAGTACTTC.

The chain has TRBV6-1 and TRBJ2-1; D is perhaps TRBD1 or TRBD2 (6 bases each). The germline V gene encodes CDR1 MNHNS and CDR2 SASEGT. Trimming stripped 2 bases from V and 0 bases from J, with 20 bases between. This CDR3 spans 19 amino acids. This CDR3 reads CASSESGASRISSYNEQFF. CDR3 DNA: TGTGCCAGCAGTGAATCGGGGGCCAGCCGAATTAGCTCCTACAATGAGCAGTTCTTC.

The rearrangement uses TRBV6-5 and TRBJ2-5; 7 bases align to TRBD2. The CDR3 has 14 amino acids. In germline, CDR1 is MNHEY, CDR2 SVGAGI. Trimming cost V 3 bases and J 4 bases; bases outside gene matches: 5. CDR3 bases: TGTGCCAGCAGTTATGCGGGAGTAGGAGAGACCCAGTACTTC. It specifies CASSYAGVGETQYF.

V is TRBV6-5 and J is TRBJ2-5, with a tentative D call TRBD1 (6 bases). Germline V gives CDR1 MNHEY, CDR2 SVGAGI. The CDR3 consists of 16 residues. Trimming removed 0 bases at V and 1 base at J, with 12 bases between. The CDR3 sequence is CASSYSPRGSQETQYF. CDR3 coding DNA: TGTGCCAGCAGTTACTCGCCTAGGGGGAGCCAAGAGACCCAGTACTTC.

This clone has a handful of counts. This chain joins TRBV28 and TRBJ2-5, with 7 bases identical to TRBD2. Germline CDR1 is MDHEN and CDR2 is SYDVKM. Trimming took 5 bases from V and 4 from J; bases not matched to a gene: 13. The CDR3 runs 16 residues. As DNA, the CDR3 is TGTGCCAGCAGTCCCCCCCGACTAGCAGCAGGAGAGACCCAGTACTTC. Protein: CASSPPRLAAGETQYF.

V usage is TRBV30 and J usage is TRBJ1-1, with unresolved D. Germline V gene sequence: CDR1 GTSNPN, CDR2 SVGIG (reference sequence). The CDR3 spans 15 residues. The V and J ends lost 3 bases and 4 bases respectively, with 18 bases between them. The CDR3 DNA is TGTGCCTGGAGCGTTCTGGCCGGGAGGGTCACTGAAGCTTTCTTT. Protein sequence: CAWSVLAGRVTEAFF.

V and J are TRBV27 and TRBJ1-1, with a tentative D call TRBD1 (6 bases). In germline, CDR1 is MNHEY, CDR2 SMNVEV (reference sequence). The length of the CDR3 is 14 residues. V was trimmed by 8 bases and J by 1 base, leaving 14 bases between them. The CDR3 coding sequence is TGTGCCAGCGGCAGGGGATTGGGGAACACTGAAGCTTTCTTT. It specifies CASGRGLGNTEAFF.

The V and J genes are TRBV5-4 and TRBJ1-5; D ambiguous. Germline V gene sequence: CDR1 SGHNT, CDR2 YYREEE (reference sequence). The CDR3 covers 13 residues. Trimming shortened V by 4 bases and J by 3 bases, and 8 bases separated the two germline ends. The CDR3 region has the DNA TGTGCCAGCAGCCGTGGGAACAATCAGCCCCAGCATTTT. Translating it yields CASSRGNNQPQHF.

This clone was counted once. The rearrangement joins TRBV30 to TRBJ2-1; 11 nucleotides agree with TRBD2. The germline gives CDR1 GTSNPN, CDR2 SVGIG (reference sequence). Trimming removed 5 bases from V and 3 bases from J; junction bases left unmatched: 6. The CDR3 extends over 15 amino acids. The CDR3 sequence is CAWDWGLADYNEQFF. The CDR3, as DNA: TGTGCCTGGGACTGGGGACTAGCGGACTACAATGAGCAGTTCTTC.